Included here is one T cell receptor beta chain sequence, with context. An amount of RNA that ranged from about 0.45 to 1 ug was reverse transcribed with random hexamers. The TCR beta CDR3 was amplified by immunoSEQ multiplex PCR across 54 Vbeta, 13 Jbeta. TCRdb recomputed calls from the immunoSEQ multiplex PCR reads with MiXCR, one row per CDR3 protein. Of 65,000 to 90,000 distinct CDR3 sequences in the sample, roughly 94% were seen once. From blood CD8+ and CD4+ T cells, the TCR beta chain was sequenced. These data come from a study of CD8 T cells in Susac syndrome. Germline V lookup: CDR1 SGHRS, CDR2 YFSETQ. This CDR3 has 14 amino acids. J was trimmed by 6 bases and V by 4 bases; bases with no gene match: 6.

The sample was CD8+ T cells from PBMCs. The genes are TRBV5-1 and TRBJ2-7; 11 positions agree with TRBD1. The clonotype was recovered from a human donor with multiple sclerosis. CDR3 region: CASSKDRGPSEQYF. Here the CDR3 DNA reads TGCGCCAGCAGCAAGGACAGGGGGCCGAGCGAGCAGTACTTC.